Following are 27 T cell receptor beta chains from one sample sequenced in a study of beta chain features in type 1 diabetes. What was sequenced were expressed TCRB transcripts, since all of the isolated RNA had been reverse transcribed. Assay used: immunoSEQ multiplex PCR; TCRdb lists only in-frame clones, some missing. The sample lists about 650,000 clones, 9.5% to 15% occurring once. Study-wide results and limits: Type 1 diabetes patients had moderately but significantly shorter TCRB CDR3s in all four CD4+ subsets.

Which antigens these TCRs recognize remains unknown. Sequencing was performed on naive CD4+ T cells from blood. All receptors derive from a man aged 25-45 years with type 1 diabetes.

The CDR3 nucleotides are TGTGCCATCAGTCCAGGGAGTCCGGATGAAAAACTGTTTTTT. It specifies CAISPGSPDEKLFF. The chain is built from TRBV10-3 and TRBJ1-4; maybe TRBD1 (5 bases). This CDR3 is 14 amino acids long. V was pared by 5 bases and J by 6 bases, with 13 bases between. Looked up from germline, CDR1 is ENHRY and CDR2 is SYGVKD.

In its sample, this clone was seen a few times. In DNA form, the CDR3 reads TGTGCCAGCAGCGGGGACTCTTCACCCCTCCACTTT. Its translation: CASSGDSSPLHF. The chain couples TRBV9 to TRBJ1-6; possible D gene TRBD1, 5 bases. Trimming took off 3 bases at V and 9 bases at J, with 7 bases between the two ends. There are 12 residues in the CDR3. In germline, CDR1 is SGDLS, CDR2 YYNGEE. Variable domain in full (rest from reference TRBV9 and TRBJ1-6): DSGVTQTPKHLITATGQRVTLRCSPRSGDLSVYWYQQSLDQGLQFLIQYYNGEERAKGNILERFSAQQFPDLHSELNLSSLELGDSALYFCASSGDSSPLHFGNGTRLTVT.

Of note for this clone: Distinct nucleotide sequences in the sample also encode this CDR3. The chain has TRBV29-1 and TRBJ2-1; no clear D gene. CDR3 length: 12 amino acids. V was cut by 2 bases and J by 1 base, with 3 bases left in between. CDR1 is SQVTM and CDR2 is ANQGSEA in the germline V gene. The CDR3, as DNA: TGCAGCGTTGAAAGGTCCTACAATGAGCAGTTCTTC. Amino acid sequence: CSVERSYNEQFF.

V and J are TRBV6-5 and TRBJ1-6; D is ambiguous. CDR3 size: 14 residues. V gave up 6 bases and J gave up 9 bases, with 15 bases separating them. Germline lookup yields CDR1 MNHEY and CDR2 SVGAGI. The CDR3 nucleotides are TGTGCCAGCAGCTTCCTTTCTGGGAGTTCACCCCTCCACTTT. Translated, it gives CASSFLSGSSPLHF.

The table lists this clone with a few counts. The chain joins TRBV9 to TRBJ1-1; TRBD1 matches at 7 bases. CDR1 is SGDLS, CDR2 YYNGEE, per germline. Germline trimming cut 4 bases from V and 5 bases from J; bases unmatched to any gene: 14. The CDR3 has 16 residues. For the CDR3, the DNA is TGTGCCAGCAGCCAATCTCCAGGGGGAGATCTTACTGAAGCTTTCTTT. Translation gives CASSQSPGGDLTEAFF.

This clone has only a few counts. This CDR3 is CASSLAPPNHEQYF. CDR3 coding DNA: TGCGCCAGCAGCTTAGCACCCCCGAACCACGAGCAGTACTTC. The chain combines TRBV5-1 with TRBJ2-7, with D uncertain. Germline V CDR1 and CDR2: SGHRS, YFSETQ. V was shortened by 2 bases and J by 5 bases, with 14 bases between the two germline ends. The CDR3 spans 14 residues.

The chain combines TRBV5-6 with TRBJ1-1; TRBD1 is a possible D gene (5 bases). The V gene's germline CDR1 is SGHDT and CDR2 YYEEEE. V was trimmed by 0 bases and J by 0 bases, leaving 9 bases between them. This CDR3 has 15 amino acids. The CDR3 reads CASSLARDLNTEAFF. The CDR3 DNA follows: TGTGCCAGCAGCTTGGCCAGGGACCTGAACACTGAAGCTTTCTTT.

This clone was detected a few times. This chain joins TRBV4-2 and TRBJ2-7; 7 bases line up with TRBD2. After removal of 8 bases from V and 2 bases from J, the junction contained 9 bases not matched to a gene. CDR1 is LGHNA, CDR2 YNFKEQ, per germline. The CDR3 contains 14 residues. The CDR3: CASRPGLEAYEQYF. CDR3 coding DNA: TGTGCCAGCCGACCCGGACTAGAAGCCTACGAGCAGTACTTC.

The rearrangement joins TRBV15 to TRBJ2-3, with D hard to call. Trimming stripped 1 base from V and 0 bases from J, with 5 bases between. The germline CDR1 and CDR2 sequences are LNHNV and YYDKDF (reference sequence). The CDR3 contains 14 residues. CDR3 sequence reads: CATSRGPSTDTQYF. The CDR3 region has the DNA TGTGCCACCAGCAGAGGTCCGAGCACAGATACGCAGTATTTT.

The chain employs TRBV7-6 and TRBJ2-3, with D uncertain. Trimming removed 1 base at V and 3 bases at J, with 5 bases between. Germline assignment: CDR1 SGHVS and CDR2 FNYEAQ. The CDR3 spans 13 residues. The CDR3 here is CASSLDGTDTQYF. In DNA form, the CDR3 reads TGTGCCAGCAGCTTAGATGGAACAGATACGCAGTATTTT.

This clone has just a few counts. The chain recombines TRBV18 with TRBJ2-6, with TRBD1 matching over 8 bases. The CDR3 is 18 residues long. CDR1 and CDR2 from the germline V gene are KGHSH and LQKENI. Losses at the gene ends were 2 bases for V and 0 bases for J; bases not matched to a gene: 6. CDR3 DNA: TGTGCCAGCTCACCAAATCGACAGGGGAGCTCTGGGGCCAACGTCCTGACTTTC. This gives the protein CASSPNRQGSSGANVLTF. The whole variable domain, filled in from reference TRBV18 and TRBJ2-6, reads NAGVMQNPRHLVRRRGQEARLRCSPMKGHSHVYWYRQLPEEGLKFMVYLQKENIIDESGMPKERFSAEFPKEGPSILRIQQVVRGDSAAYFCASSPNRQGSSGANVLTFGAGSRLTVL.

The chain employs TRBV29-1 and TRBJ1-4; TRBD1 matches 7 bases. V lost 5 bases, J lost 8 bases, and 8 bases stayed unmatched. Per germline, CDR1 SQVTM and CDR2 ANQGSEA. The CDR3 totals 13 residues. The CDR3 region is CSVTGEGGEKLFF. In DNA, the CDR3 is TGCAGCGTTACAGGGGAAGGTGGCGAAAAACTGTTTTTT.

V and J are TRBV9 and TRBJ2-2; unclear D gene. The CDR3 consists of 13 residues. Trimming cost V 0 bases and J 7 bases, with 7 bases left between them. CDR1 and CDR2 (germline): SGDLS, YYNGEE. CDR3 region: CASSVVSSGELFF. The CDR3 DNA is TGTGCCAGCAGCGTAGTATCCAGCGGGGAGCTGTTTTTT.

There are a few counts of this clone. The chain employs TRBV9 and TRBJ2-5; unclear D gene. V shed 4 bases and J shed 4 bases, with 11 bases lying between them. Per germline, CDR1 SGDLS and CDR2 YYNGEE. The CDR3 loop spans 13 amino acids. CDR3 DNA: TGTGCCAGCAGCTCAGGAGTAACAGAGACCCAGTACTTC. Translated, it gives CASSSGVTETQYF.

The chain has TRBV9 and TRBJ2-1; possible D gene TRBD1, 5 bases. The germline V and J ends were trimmed by 4 bases and 0 bases, with 11 bases remaining between them. Germline CDR1 and CDR2: SGDLS and YYNGEE. CDR3 length: 15 amino acids. Written as DNA, the CDR3 is TGTGCCAGCAGCCCGGACACCAGCTCCTACAATGAGCAGTTCTTC. Its protein product is CASSPDTSSYNEQFF.

This clone was observed a few times. CDR3 amino acids: CASSEGHYGYTF. The CDR3 DNA reads as TGTGCCAGCAGTGAGGGACACTATGGCTACACCTTC. The J gene is TRBJ1-2, the V gene TRBV25-1, with D perhaps TRBD1 (5 bases). This CDR3 has 12 residues. Germline assignment: CDR1 MGHDK and CDR2 SYGVNS. The V and J ends lost 3 bases and 3 bases respectively, with 5 bases between them.

CDR3 protein: CASTRPVGGNSPLHF. The CDR3 nucleotides read TGTGCCAGCACCCGGCCGGTGGGCGGTAATTCACCCCTCCACTTT. The V gene is TRBV28, the J gene TRBJ1-6; D unclear. This CDR3 is built from 15 residues. Trimming removed 7 bases at V and 6 bases at J, with 16 bases between. Germline V gives CDR1 MDHEN, CDR2 SYDVKM.

This clone was seen more than once but under ten times. The chain has TRBV7-8 and TRBJ2-7; D perhaps matches TRBD1 (6 bases). Trimming pared 5 bases from V and 5 bases from J, leaving 19 bases between. The germline gives CDR1 SGHVS, CDR2 FQNEAQ. The CDR3 runs to 15 residues. The CDR3, as DNA: TGTGCCAGCAGCCCACCTGGGGGCATGGTCGACGAGCAGTACTTC. This gives the protein CASSPPGGMVDEQYF.

This clone was observed a handful of times. This sequence joins TRBV28 and TRBJ2-6, with a possible D match to TRBD2 (5 bases). Germline-derived CDR1 and CDR2 are MDHEN and SYDVKM. CDR3 length: 15 amino acids. Trimming cost V 6 bases and J 2 bases, with 11 bases left between them. CDR3 nucleotides: TGTGCCAGCAGATCCCCCGGGGCTGGGGCCAACGTCCTGACTTTC. Its translation is CASRSPGAGANVLTF.

V usage is TRBV7-9 and J usage is TRBJ2-7; D is unclear. CDR1 SEHNR and CDR2 FQNEAQ come from the germline V gene (reference sequence). The CDR3 is 13 residues long. The germline V and J ends were trimmed by 5 bases and 3 bases, with 11 bases remaining between them. Here the CDR3 reads CASSHPAIYEQYF. Here the CDR3 DNA reads TGTGCCAGCAGCCATCCCGCGATCTACGAGCAGTACTTC.

V usage is TRBV7-9 and J usage is TRBJ2-1; 11 nucleotides agree with TRBD1. J lost 8 bases, V lost 5 bases, and 11 bases had no gene match. Germline loops: CDR1 SEHNR, CDR2 FQNEAQ (reference sequence). This CDR3 spans 16 amino acids. Written as DNA, the CDR3 is TGTGCCAGCAGCAAGCTCAAGGACAGGGGGCTCGATGAGCAGTTCTTC. Encoded protein: CASSKLKDRGLDEQFF.

The gene calls are TRBV4-2 and TRBJ2-1, with 9 bases that match TRBD2. The CDR3 has 17 amino acids. The J segment lost 6 bases and the V segment lost 1 base, leaving 10 bases of the junction unmatched. From germline, CDR1 is LGHNA and CDR2 YNFKEQ. CDR3 region: CASSQVSGGGAVNEQFF. CDR3 nucleotide sequence: TGTGCCAGCAGCCAAGTTTCTGGCGGGGGGGCCGTCAATGAGCAGTTCTTC.

This clone has just a few counts. The chain employs TRBV29-1 and TRBJ1-3; the D is unclear. CDR1 and CDR2 from the germline V gene are SQVTM and ANQGSEA. V lost 7 bases and J lost 1, with 11 bases in between. The CDR3 has 13 amino acids. The CDR3 DNA reads TGCAGCGCCCAGCTACGGTCTGGAAACACCATATATTTT. It codes for CSAQLRSGNTIYF.

This clone was observed a handful of times. The rearrangement links TRBV4-2 to TRBJ2-3; D is ambiguous. Germline CDR1 and CDR2: LGHNA and YNFKEQ. Trimming cost V 1 base and J 5 bases, with 10 bases left between them. This CDR3 has 14 residues. The CDR3 region has the DNA TGTGCCAGCAGCCAAGGTAACCCGCGAGATACGCAGTATTTT. Its translation is CASSQGNPRDTQYF.

Only a few counts were recorded for this clone. The gene calls are TRBV7-9 and TRBJ2-3; D might be TRBD2 (5 bases). The CDR3 totals 11 residues. The ends were cut back, 2 bases at V and 8 bases at J, with 5 bases in the middle. Germline lookup yields CDR1 SEHNR and CDR2 FQNEAQ (reference sequence). The CDR3 sequence is CASSLSGTQYF. DNA of the CDR3: TGTGCCAGCAGCTTAAGCGGTACGCAGTATTTT.

This clone turned up a few times. The chain joins TRBV19 to TRBJ2-1; 13 nucleotides agree with TRBD2. Germline CDR1 is LNHDA and CDR2 is SQIVND (reference sequence). The length of the CDR3 is 17 residues. V was clipped by 5 bases and J by 4 bases; unmatched bases: 8. The CDR3 loop is CASSAGLAGASYNEQFF. The CDR3 DNA is TGTGCCAGTAGTGCTGGACTAGCGGGGGCCTCATACAATGAGCAGTTCTTC.

V gene TRBV7-2 combines with J gene TRBJ2-1, with D tentatively TRBD1 (6 bases). Trimming stripped 1 base from V and 3 bases from J, with 7 bases between. The CDR3 spans 14 residues. The germline V gene encodes CDR1 SGHTA and CDR2 FQGNSA. CDR3 coding DNA: TGTGCCAGCAGCTTAGACAGGGACTACAATGAGCAGTTCTTC. Its translation: CASSLDRDYNEQFF.